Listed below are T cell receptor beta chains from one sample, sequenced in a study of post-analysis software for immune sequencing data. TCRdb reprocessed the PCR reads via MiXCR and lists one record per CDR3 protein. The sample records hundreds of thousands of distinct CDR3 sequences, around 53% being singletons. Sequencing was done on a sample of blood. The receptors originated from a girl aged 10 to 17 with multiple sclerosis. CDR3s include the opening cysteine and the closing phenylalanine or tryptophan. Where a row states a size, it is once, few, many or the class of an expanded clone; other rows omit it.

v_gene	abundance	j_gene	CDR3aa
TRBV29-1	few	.	CSVAIGARETQYF
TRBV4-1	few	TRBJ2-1	CASSQEGGRTFNEQFF
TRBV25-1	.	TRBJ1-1	CASSEWGTLKNTEAFF
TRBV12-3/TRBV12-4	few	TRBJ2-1	CASSLRPQGEQFF
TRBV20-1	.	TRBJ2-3	CSAPRQGSTDTQYF
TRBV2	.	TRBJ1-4	CASGQLEEKLFF
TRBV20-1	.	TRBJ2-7	CSARDRWRDLSYEQYF
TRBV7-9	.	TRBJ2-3	CASSLGGGAGNRVTQYF
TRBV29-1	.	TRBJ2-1	CSSYRAPATLSNEQFF
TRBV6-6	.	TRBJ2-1	CASSYSGNFINEQFF
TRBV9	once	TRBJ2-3	CASSALAGGPDTQYF
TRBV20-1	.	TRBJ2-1	CSARVGEQFF
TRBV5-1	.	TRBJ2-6	CASRPPAGANVLTF
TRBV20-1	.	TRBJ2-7	CSARDGSLNYEQYF
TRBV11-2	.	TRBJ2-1	CASSLDPGLGQFF
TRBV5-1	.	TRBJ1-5	CASSLTGSGNQPQHF
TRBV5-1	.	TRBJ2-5	CASSLGGATIETQYF
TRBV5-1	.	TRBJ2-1	CATTPETPRLAGNEQFF
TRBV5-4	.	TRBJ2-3	CASSLVLAGGEKDTQYF
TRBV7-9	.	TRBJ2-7	CASSSKTGTDYEQYF
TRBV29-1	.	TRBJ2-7	CSVGIGNHEQYF
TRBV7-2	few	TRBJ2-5	CASSLERGQETQYF
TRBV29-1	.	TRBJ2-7	CSVATGTGGPYEQYF
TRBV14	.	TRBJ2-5	CASSQGQGVVETQYF
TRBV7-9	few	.	CASSSNRAAIQYF
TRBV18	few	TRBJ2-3	CASSPPRSLADTQYF
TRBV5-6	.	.	CASSDSRRSWVSYEQYF
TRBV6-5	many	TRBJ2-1	CASSYSLASGRAQFF
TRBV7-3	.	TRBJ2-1	CASSLTRADNEQFF
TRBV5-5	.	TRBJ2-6	CASSFRGEVGSGANVLTF
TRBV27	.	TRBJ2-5	CASSLFAGVGNEQYF
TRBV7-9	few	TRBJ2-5	CASRRGTGDQETQYF
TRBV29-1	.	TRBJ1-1	CSGEAGETEAFF
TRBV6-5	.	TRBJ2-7	CASSFLQGTYEQYF
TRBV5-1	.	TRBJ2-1	CASGAGELGDEQFF